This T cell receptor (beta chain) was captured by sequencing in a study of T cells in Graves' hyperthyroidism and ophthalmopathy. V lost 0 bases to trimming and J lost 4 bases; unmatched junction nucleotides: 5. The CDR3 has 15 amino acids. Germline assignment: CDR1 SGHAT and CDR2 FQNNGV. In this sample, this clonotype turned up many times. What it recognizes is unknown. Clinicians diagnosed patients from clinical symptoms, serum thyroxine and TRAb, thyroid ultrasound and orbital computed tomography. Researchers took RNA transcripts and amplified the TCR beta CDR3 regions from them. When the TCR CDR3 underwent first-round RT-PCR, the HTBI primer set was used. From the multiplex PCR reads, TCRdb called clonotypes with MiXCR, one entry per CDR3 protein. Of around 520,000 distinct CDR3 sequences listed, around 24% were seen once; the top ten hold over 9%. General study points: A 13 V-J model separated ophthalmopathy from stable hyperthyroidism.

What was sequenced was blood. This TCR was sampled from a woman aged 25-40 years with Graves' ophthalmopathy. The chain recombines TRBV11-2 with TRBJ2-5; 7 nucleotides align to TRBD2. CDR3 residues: CASSLDRGVAETQYF. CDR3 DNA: TGTGCCAGCAGCTTAGATCGGGGGGTGGCAGAGACCCAGTACTTC. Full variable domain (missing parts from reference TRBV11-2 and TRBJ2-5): EAGVAQSPRYKIIEKRQSVAFWCNPISGHATLYWYQQILGQGPKLLIQFQNNGVVDDSQLPKDRFSAERLKGVDSTLKIQPAKLEDSAVYLCASSLDRGVAETQYFGPGTRLLVL.